This T cell receptor (beta chain) was sequenced for a study of T cells in Graves' hyperthyroidism and ophthalmopathy. Overall study results and limits: Ophthalmopathy and stable hyperthyroidism were told apart by a 13 V-J model.

There are many counts of this clonotype. The antigen remains undetermined. No progression to ophthalmopathy during 18 months of follow-up defined stable disease. Diagnostic assessment was based on clinical symptoms, serum thyroxine and TRAb, thyroid ultrasound and orbital computed tomography. PBMCs came from more than 9 ml fresh peripheral blood. The source material, RNA transcripts, was used to amplify TCR beta CDR3 regions. TCR CDR3 regions were first amplified by RT-PCR with HTBI primers. TCRdb itself ran the multiplex PCR reads through MiXCR, one entry per CDR3 protein. This repertoire shows about 360,000 distinct CDR3 sequences, approximately 13% found once; its top ten account for around 9.2%. V was shortened by 5 bases and J by 5 bases, with 18 bases between the two germline ends. Germline V lookup: CDR1 PRHDT, CDR2 FYEKMQ (reference sequence). This CDR3 is 15 amino acids long.

This chain joins TRBV13 and TRBJ1-1; weak D call: TRBD1 (5 bases). This TCR derives from a woman younger than 35 with Graves' hyperthyroidism. The specimen was blood. The CDR3 loop is CASSPTGVIETEAFF. For the CDR3, the DNA is TGTGCCAGCAGCCCAACAGGAGTTATTGAGACTGAAGCTTTCTTT. The whole variable domain, filled in from reference TRBV13 and TRBJ1-1, reads AAGVIQSPRHLIKEKRETATLKCYPIPRHDTVYWYQQGPGQDPQFLISFYEKMQSDKGSIPDRFSAQQFSDYHSELNMSSLELGDSALYFCASSPTGVIETEAFFGQGTRLTVV.